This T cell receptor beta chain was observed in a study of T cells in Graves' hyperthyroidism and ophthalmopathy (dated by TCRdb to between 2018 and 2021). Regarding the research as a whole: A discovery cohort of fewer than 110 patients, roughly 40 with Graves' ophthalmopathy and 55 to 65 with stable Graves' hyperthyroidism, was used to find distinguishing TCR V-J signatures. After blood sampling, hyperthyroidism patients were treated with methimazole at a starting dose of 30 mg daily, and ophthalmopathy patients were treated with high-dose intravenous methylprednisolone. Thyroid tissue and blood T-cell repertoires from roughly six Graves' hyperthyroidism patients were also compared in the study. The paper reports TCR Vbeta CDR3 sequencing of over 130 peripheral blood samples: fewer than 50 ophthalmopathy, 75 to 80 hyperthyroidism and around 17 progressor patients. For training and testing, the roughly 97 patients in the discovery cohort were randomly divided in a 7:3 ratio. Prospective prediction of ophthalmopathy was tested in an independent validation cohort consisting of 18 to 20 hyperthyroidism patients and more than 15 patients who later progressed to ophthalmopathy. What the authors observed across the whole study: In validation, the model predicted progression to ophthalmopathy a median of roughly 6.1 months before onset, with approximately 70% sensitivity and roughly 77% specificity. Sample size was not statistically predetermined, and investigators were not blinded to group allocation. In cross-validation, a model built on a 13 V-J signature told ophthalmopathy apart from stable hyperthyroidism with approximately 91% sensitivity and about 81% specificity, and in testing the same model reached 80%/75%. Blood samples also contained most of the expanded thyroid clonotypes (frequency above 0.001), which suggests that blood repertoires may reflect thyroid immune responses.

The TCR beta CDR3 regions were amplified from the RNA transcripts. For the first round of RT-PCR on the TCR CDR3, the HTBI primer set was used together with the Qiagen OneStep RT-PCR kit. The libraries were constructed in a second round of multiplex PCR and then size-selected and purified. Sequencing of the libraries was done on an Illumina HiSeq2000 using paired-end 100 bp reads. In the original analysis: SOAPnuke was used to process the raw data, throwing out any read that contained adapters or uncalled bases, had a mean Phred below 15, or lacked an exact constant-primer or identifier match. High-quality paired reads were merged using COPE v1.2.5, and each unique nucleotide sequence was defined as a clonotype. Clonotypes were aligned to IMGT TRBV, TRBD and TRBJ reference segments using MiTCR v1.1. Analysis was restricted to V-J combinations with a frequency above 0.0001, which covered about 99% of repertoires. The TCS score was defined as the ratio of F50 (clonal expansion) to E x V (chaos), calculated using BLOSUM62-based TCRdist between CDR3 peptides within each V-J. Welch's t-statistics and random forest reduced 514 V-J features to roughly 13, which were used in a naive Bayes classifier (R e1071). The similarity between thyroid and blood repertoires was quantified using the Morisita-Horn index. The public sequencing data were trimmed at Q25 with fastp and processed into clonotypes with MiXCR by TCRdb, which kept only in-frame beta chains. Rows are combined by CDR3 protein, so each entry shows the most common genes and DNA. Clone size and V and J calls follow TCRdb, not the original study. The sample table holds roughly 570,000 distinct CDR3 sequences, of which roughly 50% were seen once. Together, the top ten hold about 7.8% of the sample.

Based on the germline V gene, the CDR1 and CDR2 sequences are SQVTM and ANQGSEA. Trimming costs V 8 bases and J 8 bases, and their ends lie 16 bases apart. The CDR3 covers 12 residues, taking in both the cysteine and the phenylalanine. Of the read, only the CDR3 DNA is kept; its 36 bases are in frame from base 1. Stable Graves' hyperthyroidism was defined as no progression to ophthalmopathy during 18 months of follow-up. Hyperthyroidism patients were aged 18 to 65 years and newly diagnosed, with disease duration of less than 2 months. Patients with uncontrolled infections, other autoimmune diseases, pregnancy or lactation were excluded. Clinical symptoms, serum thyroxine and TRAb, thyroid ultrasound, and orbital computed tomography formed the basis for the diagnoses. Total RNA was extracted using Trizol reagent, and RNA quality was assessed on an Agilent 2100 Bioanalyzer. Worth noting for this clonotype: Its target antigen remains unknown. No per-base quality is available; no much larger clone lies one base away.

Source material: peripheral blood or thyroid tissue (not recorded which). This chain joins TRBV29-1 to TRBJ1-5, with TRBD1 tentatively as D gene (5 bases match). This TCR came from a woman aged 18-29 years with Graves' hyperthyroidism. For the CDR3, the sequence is CSSHDSTEPQHF. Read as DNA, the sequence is TGCAGCAGCCATGACAGTACGGAGCCCCAGCATTTT.